This T cell receptor beta chain was sequenced in a study of shared T cell receptors in the human thymus. Looked up from germline, CDR1 is MDHEN and CDR2 is SYDVKM. This CDR3 spans 18 amino acids. With 6 bases removed from V and 1 base from J, the gap between germline ends came to 24 bases. The data were produced by immunoSEQ multiplex PCR, yet TCRdb's version contains in-frame clones alone and is incomplete. The sample holds just under 550,000 clones, 75% to 80% seen once. This sample was shared with a second study, whose subject was human thymus T cells. That paper states: Obtained as resections during corrective heart surgery, the thymus tissue was then studied. Among thymic and blood repertoires, usage of V and J genes appeared biased. Related studies noted strongly shared thymic repertoires across unrelated people.

This sequence originates from a boy under two years old with a congenital heart defect. The sequencing input was thymocytes. The V and J genes are TRBV28 and TRBJ2-5; maybe TRBD1 (7 bases). In nucleotides, the CDR3 is TGTGCCAGCAGAGCCGTCAAACAGGGGACTCACTCCCAAGAGACCCAGTACTTC. This sequence encodes CASRAVKQGTHSQETQYF.